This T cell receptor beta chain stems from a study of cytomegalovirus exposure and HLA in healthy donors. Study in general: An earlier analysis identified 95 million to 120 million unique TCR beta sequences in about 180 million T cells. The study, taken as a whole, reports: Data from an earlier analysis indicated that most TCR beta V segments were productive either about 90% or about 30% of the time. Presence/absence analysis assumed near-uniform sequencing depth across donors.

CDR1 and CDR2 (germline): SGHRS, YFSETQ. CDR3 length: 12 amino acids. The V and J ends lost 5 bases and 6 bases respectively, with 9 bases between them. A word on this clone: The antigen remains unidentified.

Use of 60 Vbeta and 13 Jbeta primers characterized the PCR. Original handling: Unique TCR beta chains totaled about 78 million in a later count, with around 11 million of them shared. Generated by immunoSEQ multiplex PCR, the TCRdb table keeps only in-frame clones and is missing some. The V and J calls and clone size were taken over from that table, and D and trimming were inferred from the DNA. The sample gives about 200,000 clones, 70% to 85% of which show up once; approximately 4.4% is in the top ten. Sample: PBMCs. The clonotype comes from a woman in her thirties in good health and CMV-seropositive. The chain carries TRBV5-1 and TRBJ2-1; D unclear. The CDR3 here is CASRTNTNEQFF. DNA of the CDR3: TGCGCCAGCAGGACAAATACCAATGAGCAGTTCTTC.